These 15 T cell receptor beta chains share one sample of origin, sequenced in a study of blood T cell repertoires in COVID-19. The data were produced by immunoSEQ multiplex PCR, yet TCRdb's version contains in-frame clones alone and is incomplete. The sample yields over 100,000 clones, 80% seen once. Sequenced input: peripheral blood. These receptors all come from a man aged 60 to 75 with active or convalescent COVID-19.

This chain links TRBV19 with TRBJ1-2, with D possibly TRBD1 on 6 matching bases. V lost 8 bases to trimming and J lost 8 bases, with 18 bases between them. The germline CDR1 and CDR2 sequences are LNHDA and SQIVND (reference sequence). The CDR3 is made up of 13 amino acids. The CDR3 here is CASQPPGAGGYTF. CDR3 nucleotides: TGTGCCAGTCAACCCCCAGGGGCTGGGGGCTACACCTTC. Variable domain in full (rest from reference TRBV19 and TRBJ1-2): DGGITQSPKYLFRKEGQNVTLSCEQNLNHDAMYWYRQDPGQGLRLIYYSQIVNDFQKGDIAEGYSVSREKKESFPLTVTSAQKNPTAFYLCASQPPGAGGYTFGSGTRLTVV.

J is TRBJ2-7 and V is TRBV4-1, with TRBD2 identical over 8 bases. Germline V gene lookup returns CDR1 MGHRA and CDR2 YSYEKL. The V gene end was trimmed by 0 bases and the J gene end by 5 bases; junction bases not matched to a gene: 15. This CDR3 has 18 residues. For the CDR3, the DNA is TGCGCCAGCAGCCAAGATCGGGTCAGTCGGGGGGGCGCGGACGAGCAGTACTTC. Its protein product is CASSQDRVSRGGADEQYF.

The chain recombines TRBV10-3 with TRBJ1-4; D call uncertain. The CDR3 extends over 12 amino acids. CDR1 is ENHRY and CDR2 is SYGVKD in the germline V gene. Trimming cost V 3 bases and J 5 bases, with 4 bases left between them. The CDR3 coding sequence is TGTGCCATCAGTGACCCGAATGAAAAACTGTTTTTT. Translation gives CAISDPNEKLFF.

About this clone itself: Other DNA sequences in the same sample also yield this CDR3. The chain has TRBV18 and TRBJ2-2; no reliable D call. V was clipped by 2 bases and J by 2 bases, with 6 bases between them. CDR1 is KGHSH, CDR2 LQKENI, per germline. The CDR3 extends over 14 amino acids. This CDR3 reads CASSPGTNTGELFF. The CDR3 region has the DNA TGTGCCAGCTCACCAGGCACCAACACCGGGGAGCTGTTTTTT.

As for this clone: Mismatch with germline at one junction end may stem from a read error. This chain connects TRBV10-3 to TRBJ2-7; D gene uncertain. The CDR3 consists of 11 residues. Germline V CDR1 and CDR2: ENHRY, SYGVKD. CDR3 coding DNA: TGTGCCATCAGTGAGTCCGGCAGTCAGGACTTC. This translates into CAISESGSQDF.

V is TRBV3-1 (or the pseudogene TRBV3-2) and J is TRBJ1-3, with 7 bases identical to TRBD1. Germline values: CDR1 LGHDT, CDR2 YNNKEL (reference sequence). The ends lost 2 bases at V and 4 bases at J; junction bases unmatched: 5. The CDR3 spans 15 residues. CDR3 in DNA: TGTGCCAGCAGCCAATCACAGGGGAACGGAAACACCATATATTTT. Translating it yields CASSQSQGNGNTIYF.

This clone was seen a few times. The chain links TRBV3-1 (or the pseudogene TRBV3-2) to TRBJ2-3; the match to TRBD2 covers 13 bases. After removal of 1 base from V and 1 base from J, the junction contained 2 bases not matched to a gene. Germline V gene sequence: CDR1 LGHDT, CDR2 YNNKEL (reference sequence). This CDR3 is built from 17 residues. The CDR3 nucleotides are TGTGCCAGCAGCCAAGGGACTAGCGGGAGTGGCACAGATACGCAGTATTTT. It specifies CASSQGTSGSGTDTQYF.

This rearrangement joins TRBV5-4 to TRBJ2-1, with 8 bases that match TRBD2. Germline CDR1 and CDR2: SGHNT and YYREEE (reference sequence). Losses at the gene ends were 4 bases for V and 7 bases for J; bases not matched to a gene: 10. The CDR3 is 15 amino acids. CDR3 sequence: CASSRPRSGSNEQFF. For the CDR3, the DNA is TGTGCCAGCAGCCGACCACGCAGCGGGAGTAATGAGCAGTTCTTC.

The CDR3 here is CASSPSPEKEQFF. In DNA form, the CDR3 reads TGTGCCAGCAGTCCCTCCCCGGAGAAAGAGCAGTTCTTC. The chain is built from TRBV6-5 and TRBJ2-1; D is unclear. The CDR3 length is 13 residues. The germline gives CDR1 MNHEY, CDR2 SVGAGI. The V gene lost 5 bases and the J gene lost 10 bases, with 15 bases spanning the gap.

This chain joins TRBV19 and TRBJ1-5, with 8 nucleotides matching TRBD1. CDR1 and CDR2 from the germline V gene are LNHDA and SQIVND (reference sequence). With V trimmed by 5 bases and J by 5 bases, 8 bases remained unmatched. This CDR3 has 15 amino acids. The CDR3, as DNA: TGTGCCAGTAGTCCTCGACAGGGGAATCATCAGCCCCAGCATTTT. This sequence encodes CASSPRQGNHQPQHF.

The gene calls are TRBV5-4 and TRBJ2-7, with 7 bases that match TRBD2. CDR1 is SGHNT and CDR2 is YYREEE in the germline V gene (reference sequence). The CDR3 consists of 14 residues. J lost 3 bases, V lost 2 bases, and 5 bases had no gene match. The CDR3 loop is CASSLDGRIYEQYF. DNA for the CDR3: TGTGCCAGCAGCTTAGACGGGAGGATCTACGAGCAGTACTTC.

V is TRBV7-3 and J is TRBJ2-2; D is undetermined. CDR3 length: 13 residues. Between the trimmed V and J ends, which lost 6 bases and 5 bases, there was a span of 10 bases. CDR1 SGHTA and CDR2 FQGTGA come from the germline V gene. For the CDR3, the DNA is TGTGCCAGCAGTACTCAGGTGACCGGGGAGCTGTTTTTT. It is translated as CASSTQVTGELFF.

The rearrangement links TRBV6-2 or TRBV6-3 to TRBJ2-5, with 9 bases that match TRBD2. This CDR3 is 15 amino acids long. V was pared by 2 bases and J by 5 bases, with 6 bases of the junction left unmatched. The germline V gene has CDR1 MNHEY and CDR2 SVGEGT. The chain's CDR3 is CASSYSGRLRETQYF. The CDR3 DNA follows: TGTGCCAGCAGTTACAGCGGGAGGCTAAGGGAGACCCAGTACTTC.

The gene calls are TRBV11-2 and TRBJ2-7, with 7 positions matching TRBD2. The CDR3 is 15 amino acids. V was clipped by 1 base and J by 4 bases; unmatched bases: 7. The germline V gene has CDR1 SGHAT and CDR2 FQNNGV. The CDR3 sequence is CASSLGAGVRYEQYF. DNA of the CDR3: TGTGCCAGCAGCTTAGGCGCGGGAGTACGGTACGAGCAGTACTTC.

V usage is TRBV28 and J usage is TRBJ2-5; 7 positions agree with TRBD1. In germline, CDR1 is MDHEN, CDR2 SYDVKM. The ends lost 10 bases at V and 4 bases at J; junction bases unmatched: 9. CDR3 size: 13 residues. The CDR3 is CATGAPGGETQYF. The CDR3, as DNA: TGTGCCACCGGGGCCCCAGGGGGAGAGACCCAGTACTTC.